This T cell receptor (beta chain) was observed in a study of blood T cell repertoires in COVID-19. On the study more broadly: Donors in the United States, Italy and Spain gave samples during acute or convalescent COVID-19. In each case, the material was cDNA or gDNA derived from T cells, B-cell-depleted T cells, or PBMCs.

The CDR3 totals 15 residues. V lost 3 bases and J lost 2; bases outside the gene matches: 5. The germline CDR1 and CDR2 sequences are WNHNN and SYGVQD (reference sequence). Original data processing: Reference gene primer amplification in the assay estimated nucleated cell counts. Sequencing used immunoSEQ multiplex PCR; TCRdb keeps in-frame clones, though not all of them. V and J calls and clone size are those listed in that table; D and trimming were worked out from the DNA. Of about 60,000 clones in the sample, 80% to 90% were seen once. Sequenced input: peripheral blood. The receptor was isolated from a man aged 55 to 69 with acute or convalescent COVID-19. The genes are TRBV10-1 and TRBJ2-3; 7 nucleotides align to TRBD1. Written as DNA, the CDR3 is TGCGCCAGCAGTGACCGACAGGGACCCACAGATACGCAGTATTTT. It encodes CASSDRQGPTDTQYF.